What follows is one T cell receptor (beta chain) and its context. Its antigen is undetermined. The time point is: week 11, during vaccination. Every vaccination contained 300 ug of the mutant IDH1 20-mer peptide and was paired with topical imiquimod. Method: immunoSEQ multiplex PCR; TCRdb's copy keeps in-frame clones and lacks some. The table lists 60,000 to 75,000 clones, approximately 80% of them singletons. This sample is drawn from a study of a mutant IDH1 vaccine in newly diagnosed glioma. Germline loops: CDR1 ENHRY, CDR2 SYGVKD. The V and J ends lost 4 bases and 11 bases respectively, with 21 bases between them. There are 15 residues in the CDR3.

Sequencing was performed on PBMCs, taken from a glioma patient whose treatment included an IDH1 peptide vaccine. The chain carries TRBV10-3 and TRBJ1-5; D not certain. The receptor comes from a man aged 30 to 39 with glioma. The DNA of the CDR3 is TGTGCCATCAGTGCCCTGAACATAGGCCTGATGGCCCAGCATTTT. It is translated as CAISALNIGLMAQHF.